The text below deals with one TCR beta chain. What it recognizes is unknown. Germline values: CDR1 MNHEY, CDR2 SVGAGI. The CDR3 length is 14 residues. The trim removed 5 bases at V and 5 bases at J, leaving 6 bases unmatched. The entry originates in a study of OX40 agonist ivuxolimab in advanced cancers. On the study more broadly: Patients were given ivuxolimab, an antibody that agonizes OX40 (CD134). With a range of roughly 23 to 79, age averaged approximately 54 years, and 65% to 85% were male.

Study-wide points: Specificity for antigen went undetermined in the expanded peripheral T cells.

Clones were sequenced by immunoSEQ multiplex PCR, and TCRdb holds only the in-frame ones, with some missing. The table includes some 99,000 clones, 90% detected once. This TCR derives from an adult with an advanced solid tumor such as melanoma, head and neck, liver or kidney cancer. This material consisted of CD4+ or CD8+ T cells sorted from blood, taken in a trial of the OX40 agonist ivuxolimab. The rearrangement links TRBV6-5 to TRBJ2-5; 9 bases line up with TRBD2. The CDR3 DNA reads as TGTGCCAGCAGTAGACTAGCGGTGGGGGAGACCCAGTACTTC. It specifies CASSRLAVGETQYF.